This T cell receptor (beta chain) is from a study of cytomegalovirus exposure and HLA in healthy donors. Study-level points and caveats: The study labeled 180 or so TCR beta chains cytomegalovirus-associated. An Asian-associated ancestry cluster reportedly showed fewer N-insertions than the roughly 700-donor mean in a later analysis.

The PCR employed 60 Vbeta primers together with 13 Jbeta primers. Profiling relied on immunoSEQ multiplex PCR, and the TCRdb table lists in-frame clones only, not all of them. Of about 130,000 clones listed, around 74% are singletons. Note on this clone: Its specificity is unknown.

The receptor was isolated from a woman in her forties or fifties in good health and CMV-seropositive. Sequencing input: PBMCs.

CDR3 region: CASNRGGVYEQYF. The CDR3 bases are TGTGCCAGCAACCGGGGTGGGGTATACGAGCAGTACTTC. The V call is TRBV6-1, the J call TRBJ2-7; a possible D gene is TRBD2 (5 bases). Germline V CDR1 and CDR2: MNHNS, SASEGT. The CDR3 spans 13 residues. With 7 bases removed from V and 4 bases from J, the gap between germline ends came to 14 bases.